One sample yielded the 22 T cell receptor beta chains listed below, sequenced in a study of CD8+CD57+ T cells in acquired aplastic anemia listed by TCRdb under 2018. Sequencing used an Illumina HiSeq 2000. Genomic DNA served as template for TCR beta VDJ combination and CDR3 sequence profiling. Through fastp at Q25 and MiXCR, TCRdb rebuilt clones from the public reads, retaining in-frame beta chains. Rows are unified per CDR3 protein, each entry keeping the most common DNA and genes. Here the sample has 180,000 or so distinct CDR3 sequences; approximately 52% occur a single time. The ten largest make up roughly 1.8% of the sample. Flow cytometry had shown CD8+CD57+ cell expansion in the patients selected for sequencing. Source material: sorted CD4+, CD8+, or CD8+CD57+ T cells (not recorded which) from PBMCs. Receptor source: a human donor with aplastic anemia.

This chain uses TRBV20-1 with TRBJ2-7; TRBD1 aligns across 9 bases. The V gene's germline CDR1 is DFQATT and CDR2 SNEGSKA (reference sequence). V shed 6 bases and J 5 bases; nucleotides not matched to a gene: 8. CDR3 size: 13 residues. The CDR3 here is CSATGTGKDEQYF. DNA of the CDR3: TGCAGTGCAACCGGGACAGGGAAGGACGAGCAGTACTTC.

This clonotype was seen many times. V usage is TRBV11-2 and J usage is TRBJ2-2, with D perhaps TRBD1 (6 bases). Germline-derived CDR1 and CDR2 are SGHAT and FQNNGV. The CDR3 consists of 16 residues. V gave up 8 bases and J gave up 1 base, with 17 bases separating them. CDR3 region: CASRALGAGNTGELFF. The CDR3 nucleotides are TGTGCCAGCCGGGCGCTGGGGGCAGGGAACACCGGGGAGCTGTTTTTT.

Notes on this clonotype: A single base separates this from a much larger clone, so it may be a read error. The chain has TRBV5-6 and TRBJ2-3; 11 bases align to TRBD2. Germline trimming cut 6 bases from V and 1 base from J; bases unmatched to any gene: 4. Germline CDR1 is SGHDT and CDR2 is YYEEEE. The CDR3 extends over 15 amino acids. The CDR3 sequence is CASIEGLAGTDTQYF. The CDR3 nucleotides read TGTGCCAGCATCGAGGGACTAGCGGGCACAGATACGCAGTATTTT.

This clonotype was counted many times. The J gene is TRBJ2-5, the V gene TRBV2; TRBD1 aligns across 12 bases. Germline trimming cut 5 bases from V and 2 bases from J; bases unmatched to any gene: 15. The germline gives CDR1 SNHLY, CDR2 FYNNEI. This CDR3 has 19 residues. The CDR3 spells CASSPRDRGLHTRQETQYF. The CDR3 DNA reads TGTGCCAGCAGTCCCCGGGACAGGGGGCTCCACACCCGACAAGAGACCCAGTACTTC.

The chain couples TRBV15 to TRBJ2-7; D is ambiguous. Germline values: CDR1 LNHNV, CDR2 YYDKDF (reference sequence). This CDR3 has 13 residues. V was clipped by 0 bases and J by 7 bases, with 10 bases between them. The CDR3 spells CATSREPQGEQYF. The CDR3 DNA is TGTGCCACCAGCAGAGAGCCCCAAGGGGAGCAGTACTTC.

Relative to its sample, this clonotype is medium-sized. This CDR3 is CASSLGGAEDYGYTF. Here the CDR3 DNA reads TGCGCCAGCAGCTTAGGGGGGGCGGAGGACTATGGCTACACCTTC. This chain joins TRBV5-1 and TRBJ1-2, with D possibly TRBD1 on 6 matching bases. This CDR3 region has 15 residues. Trimming pared 2 bases from V and 3 bases from J, leaving 14 bases between. Looked up from germline, CDR1 is SGHRS and CDR2 is YFSETQ.

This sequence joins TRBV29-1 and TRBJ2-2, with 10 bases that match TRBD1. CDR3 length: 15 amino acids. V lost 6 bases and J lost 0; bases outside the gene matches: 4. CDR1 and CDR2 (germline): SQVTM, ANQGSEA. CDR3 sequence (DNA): TGCAGCGTGCGCGGACAGGGGGCGAACACCGGGGAGCTGTTTTTT. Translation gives CSVRGQGANTGELFF.

CDR3 region: CASRAGQGLNQPQHF. DNA for the CDR3: TGTGCCAGCAGGGCGGGACAGGGATTGAATCAGCCCCAGCATTTT. This chain links TRBV12-3 or TRBV12-4 with TRBJ1-5; 9 bases fit TRBD1. The J segment lost 4 bases and the V segment lost 6 bases, leaving 7 bases of the junction unmatched. CDR3 length: 15 amino acids.

The CDR3 reads CASSETGGGETQYF. The CDR3 nucleotides are TGTGCCAGCAGCGAGACAGGGGGCGGTGAGACCCAGTACTTC. V and J are TRBV9 and TRBJ2-5, with 10 bases matching TRBD1. This CDR3 comprises 14 residues. Germline-derived CDR1 and CDR2 are SGDLS and YYNGEE. The V and J ends lost 3 bases and 5 bases, in that order; junction bases with no gene match: 4.

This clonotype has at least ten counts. CDR3 sequence (DNA): TGTGCCAGCAGCTTGGGGGGCATGAACACTGAAGCTTTCTTT. Encoded protein: CASSLGGMNTEAFF. The genes are TRBV5-4 and TRBJ1-1, with TRBD1 as a possible D gene (5 bases). Trimming cost V 0 bases and J 0 bases, with 6 bases left between them. This CDR3 has 14 residues. Germline V CDR1 and CDR2: SGHNT, YYREEE (reference sequence).

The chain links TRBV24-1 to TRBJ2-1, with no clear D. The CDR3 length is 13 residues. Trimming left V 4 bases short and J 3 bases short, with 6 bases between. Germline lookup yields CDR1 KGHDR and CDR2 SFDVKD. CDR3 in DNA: TGTGCCACCAGTGACCCGAACTACAATGAGCAGTTCTTC. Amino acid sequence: CATSDPNYNEQFF.

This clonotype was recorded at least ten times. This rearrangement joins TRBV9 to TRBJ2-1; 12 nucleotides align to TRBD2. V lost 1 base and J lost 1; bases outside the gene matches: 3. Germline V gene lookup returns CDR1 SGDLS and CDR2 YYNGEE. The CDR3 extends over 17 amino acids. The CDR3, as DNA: TGTGCCAGCAGCGTATTTACTAGCGGGGGGTCCTACAATGAGCAGTTCTTC. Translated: CASSVFTSGGSYNEQFF.

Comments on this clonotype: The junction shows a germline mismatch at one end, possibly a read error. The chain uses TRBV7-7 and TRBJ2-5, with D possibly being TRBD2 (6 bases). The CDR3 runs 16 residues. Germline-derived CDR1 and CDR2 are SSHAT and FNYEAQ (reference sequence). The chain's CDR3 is CASTLLAGLGGETQYF. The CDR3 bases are TGTGCCAGCACCTTACTCGCGGGGTTGGGTGGGGAGACCCAGTACTTC.

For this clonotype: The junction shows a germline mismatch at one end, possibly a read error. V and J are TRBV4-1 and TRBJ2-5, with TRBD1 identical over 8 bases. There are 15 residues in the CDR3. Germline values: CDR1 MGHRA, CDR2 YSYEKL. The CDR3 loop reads CASRQGTGGQETQYF. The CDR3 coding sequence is TGCGCCAGCAGGCAAGGCACAGGGGGACAAGAGACCCAGTACTTC.

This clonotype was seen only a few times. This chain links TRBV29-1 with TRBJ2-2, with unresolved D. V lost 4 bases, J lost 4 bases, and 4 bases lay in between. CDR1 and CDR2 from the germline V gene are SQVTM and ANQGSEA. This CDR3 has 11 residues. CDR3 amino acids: CSVAITGELFF. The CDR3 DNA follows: TGCAGCGTTGCGATCACCGGGGAGCTGTTTTTT.

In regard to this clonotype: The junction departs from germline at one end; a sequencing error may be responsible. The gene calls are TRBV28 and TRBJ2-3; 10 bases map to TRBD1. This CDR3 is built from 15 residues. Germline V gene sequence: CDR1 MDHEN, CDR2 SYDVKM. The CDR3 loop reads CASSTLTGGTDMQYF. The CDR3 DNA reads TGTGCCAGCAGCACTCTGACAGGGGGCACAGATATGCAGTATTTT.

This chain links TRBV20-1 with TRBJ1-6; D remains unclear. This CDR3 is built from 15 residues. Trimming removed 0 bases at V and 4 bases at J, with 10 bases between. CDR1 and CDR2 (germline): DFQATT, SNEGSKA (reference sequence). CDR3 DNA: TGCAGTGCTAGAGATCTTGGTGCGTATAATTCACCCCTCCACTTT. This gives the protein CSARDLGAYNSPLHF.

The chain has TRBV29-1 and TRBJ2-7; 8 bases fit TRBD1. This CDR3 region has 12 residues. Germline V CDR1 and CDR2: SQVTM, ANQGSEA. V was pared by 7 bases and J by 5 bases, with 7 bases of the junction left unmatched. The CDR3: CSDPGQEDEQYF. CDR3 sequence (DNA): TGCAGCGACCCGGGACAGGAAGACGAGCAGTACTTC.

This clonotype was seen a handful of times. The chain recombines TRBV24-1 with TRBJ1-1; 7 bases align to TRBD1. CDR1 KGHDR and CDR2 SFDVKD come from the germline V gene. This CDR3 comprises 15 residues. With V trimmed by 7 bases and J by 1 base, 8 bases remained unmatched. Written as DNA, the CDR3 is TGTGCCACCAGGGGAGGGGGCATATCGAACACTGAAGCTTTCTTT. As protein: CATRGGGISNTEAFF.

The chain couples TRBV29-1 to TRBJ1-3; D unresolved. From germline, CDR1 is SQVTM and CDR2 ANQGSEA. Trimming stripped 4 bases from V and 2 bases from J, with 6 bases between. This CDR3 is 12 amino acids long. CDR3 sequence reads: CSVGSTGNTIYF. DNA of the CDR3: TGCAGCGTTGGCAGTACTGGAAACACCATATATTTT.

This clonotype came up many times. DNA for the CDR3: TGCAGCGTTGAGCAGGTCCACGGGGAGCTGTTTTTT. It specifies CSVEQVHGELFF. V and J are TRBV29-1 and TRBJ2-2, with D hard to call. The CDR3 extends over 12 amino acids. V lost 3 bases to trimming and J lost 7 bases, with 9 bases between them. Germline V gene data show CDR1 as SQVTM and CDR2 as ANQGSEA.

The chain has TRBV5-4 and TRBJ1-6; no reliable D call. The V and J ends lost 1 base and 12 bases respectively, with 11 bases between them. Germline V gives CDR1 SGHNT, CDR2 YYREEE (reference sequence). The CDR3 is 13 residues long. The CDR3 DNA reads TGTGCCAGCAGCTTGCCGTTCGGAGGACCCCTCCACTTT. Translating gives CASSLPFGGPLHF.